The 28 T cell receptor beta chains below come from one sample, sequenced in a study of T-cell memory formation after mild COVID-19. TCRdb called the 5' RACE reads again in MiXCR, with one record for every CDR3 protein. The table shows some 290,000 distinct CDR3 sequences, with roughly 16% occurring only once. The sequenced sample consisted of PBMCs or a T cell subset sorted from them (not recorded which). These receptors came from a man younger than 35 who had mild COVID-19 (a few samples of this study predate the infection). Cell type and time point are not known.

This clonotype was seen at least ten times. The chain recombines TRBV9 with TRBJ1-2; 8 bases are a match to TRBD1. The trim removed 4 bases at V and 2 bases at J, leaving 10 bases unmatched. This CDR3 has 16 residues. Germline values: CDR1 SGDLS, CDR2 YYNGEE. The CDR3 DNA reads as TGTGCCAGCAGCCCATGGACAGGGACGATGAACTATGGCTACACCTTC. It encodes CASSPWTGTMNYGYTF.

This clonotype appeared a few times. The rearrangement joins TRBV7-2 to TRBJ2-1; D tentatively reads TRBD1 or TRBD2 (6 bases each). Germline V gene data show CDR1 as SGHTA and CDR2 as FQGNSA. Trimming removed 5 bases from V and 4 bases from J, with 15 bases in between. The CDR3 is 15 residues long. This chain's CDR3 is CASSPRGTPYNEQFF. In nucleotides, the CDR3 is TGTGCCAGCAGCCCACGGGGGACACCGTACAATGAGCAGTTCTTC.

The V call is TRBV15, the J call TRBJ1-4; the D is unclear. Germline V gives CDR1 LNHNV, CDR2 YYDKDF (reference sequence). Deletions cut 1 base from V and 4 bases from J, with 4 bases between. The CDR3 runs to 13 residues. DNA for the CDR3: TGTGCCACCAGCAGAGTCGGTAATGAAAAACTGTTTTTT. It encodes CATSRVGNEKLFF.

The chain couples TRBV29-1 to TRBJ1-5; D is perhaps TRBD1 (5 bases). V was trimmed by 5 bases and J by 7 bases, leaving 15 bases between them. CDR1 and CDR2 (germline): SQVTM, ANQGSEA. The CDR3 runs to 13 residues. The CDR3 sequence is CSVNRGIRQPQHF. In nucleotides, the CDR3 is TGCAGCGTTAATAGGGGAATACGACAGCCCCAGCATTTT.

The chain uses TRBV7-3 and TRBJ2-5, with D hard to call. Per germline, CDR1 SGHTA and CDR2 FQGTGA. V lost 5 bases and J 1 base, leaving 14 bases between the germline ends. The CDR3 is 15 amino acids. The CDR3, as DNA: TGTGCCAGCAGCACGGCTCCGGCGAGCCAAGAGACCCAGTACTTC. Protein: CASSTAPASQETQYF. The variable domain in full, completed from reference TRBV7-3 and TRBJ2-5, reads GAGVSQTPSNKVTEKGKYVELRCDPISGHTALYWYRQSLGQGPEFLIYFQGTGAADDSGLPNDRFFAVRPEGSVSTLKIQRTERGDSAVYLCASSTAPASQETQYFGPGTRLLVL.

This clonotype was observed many times. The rearrangement links TRBV5-1 to TRBJ2-7; 10 positions match TRBD1. V was clipped by 4 bases and J by 6 bases; unmatched bases: 10. The germline V gene has CDR1 SGHRS and CDR2 YFSETQ. The CDR3 length is 15 residues. CDR3 protein: CASSPGQGDSGEQYF. The CDR3 DNA is TGCGCCAGCAGCCCCGGACAGGGGGACTCCGGCGAGCAGTACTTC.

Ten or more counts support this clonotype. The chain uses TRBV2 and TRBJ1-1; D call uncertain. Looked up from germline, CDR1 is SNHLY and CDR2 is FYNNEI. V was clipped by 8 bases and J by 1 base, with 11 bases between them. The CDR3 contains 13 residues. The CDR3 spells CASEGIPNTEAFF. Written as DNA, the CDR3 is TGTGCCAGCGAGGGTATCCCGAACACTGAAGCTTTCTTT.

This clonotype appeared a few times. V is TRBV6-2 or TRBV6-3 and J is TRBJ1-1; no clear D. Per the germline V gene, CDR1 is MNHEY and CDR2 is SVGEGT. This CDR3 has 13 residues. V was shortened by 8 bases and J by 3 bases, with 13 bases between the two germline ends. The CDR3 spells CASGDLRYTEAFF. Here the CDR3 DNA reads TGTGCCAGCGGGGATCTCCGGTACACTGAAGCTTTCTTT.

In this sample, this clonotype turned up a few times. The chain couples TRBV24-1 to TRBJ2-5; D may be TRBD2 (5 bases). The V end was cut by 4 bases, the J end by 5 bases, with 16 bases between. The CDR3 extends over 15 amino acids. Germline CDR1 and CDR2: KGHDR and SFDVKD. Here the CDR3 reads CATSDPTRIGETQYF. Here the CDR3 DNA reads TGTGCCACCAGTGACCCCACTAGGATAGGTGAGACCCAGTACTTC.

For the CDR3, the DNA is TGCAGTGCTAGAGATCCCCGCGGGGAGCTGTTTTTT. Amino acid sequence: CSARDPRGELFF. The V gene is TRBV20-1, the J gene TRBJ2-2; D ambiguous. Trimming left V 0 bases short and J 7 bases short, with 6 bases between. The CDR3 is 12 amino acids. Germline V gene sequence: CDR1 DFQATT, CDR2 SNEGSKA (reference sequence).

The CDR3 protein is CASSFSRVGNQPQHF. CDR3 sequence (DNA): TGTGCCAGCAGTTTCAGCAGGGTGGGCAATCAGCCCCAGCATTTT. This rearrangement joins TRBV12-3 or TRBV12-4 to TRBJ1-5; D might be TRBD1 (5 bases). Deletions cut 3 bases from V and 2 bases from J, with 11 bases between. CDR3 length: 15 amino acids.

This rearrangement joins TRBV19 to TRBJ2-5; D is perhaps TRBD2 (6 bases). The V end lost 5 bases, the J end lost 2 bases, and 12 bases lay between the germline ends. Germline V CDR1 and CDR2: LNHDA, SQIVND (reference sequence). This CDR3 spans 14 amino acids. CDR3 in DNA: TGTGCCAGTAGTGGAATAGCGGAACAAGAGACCCAGTACTTC. Its translation: CASSGIAEQETQYF.

The rearrangement joins TRBV29-1 to TRBJ1-2; D is unclear. In germline, CDR1 is SQVTM, CDR2 ANQGSEA. This CDR3 spans 12 amino acids. The V end lost 6 bases, the J end lost 9 bases, and 17 bases lay between the germline ends. CDR3 sequence reads: CSVLDPPASYTF. The CDR3 DNA sequence: TGCAGCGTGCTGGACCCCCCTGCTAGCTACACCTTC.

This clonotype appeared a few times. J is TRBJ1-6 and V is TRBV20-1; possibly TRBD1 for D (5 bases). Trimming removed 6 bases at V and 12 bases at J, with 21 bases between. The germline CDR1 and CDR2 sequences are DFQATT and SNEGSKA (reference sequence). The CDR3 sequence is 14 residues long. CDR3 region: CSAREGGEEGPLHF. CDR3 sequence (DNA): TGCAGTGCCAGGGAGGGAGGGGAGGAGGGACCCCTCCACTTT.

This clonotype was picked up a small number of times. The chain is built from TRBV5-1 and TRBJ2-3; 9 positions agree with TRBD1. There are 14 residues in the CDR3. The V and J ends lost 2 bases and 2 bases, in that order; junction bases with no gene match: 0. The germline gives CDR1 SGHRS, CDR2 YFSETQ. CDR3 coding DNA: TGCGCCAGCAGCTTACAGGGGGCCACAGATACGCAGTATTTT. Residues: CASSLQGATDTQYF. The full variable domain, completed using reference TRBV5-1 and TRBJ2-3, is KAGVTQTPRYLIKTRGQQVTLSCSPISGHRSVSWYQQTPGQGLQFLFEYFSETQRNKGNFPGRFSGRQFSNSRSEMNVSTLELGDSALYLCASSLQGATDTQYFGPGTRLTVL.

This clonotype was seen more than once but under ten times. This chain connects TRBV9 to TRBJ2-7; 9 positions agree with TRBD2. The junction had 12 bases not matched to a gene; V was cut back by 0 bases and J by 5 bases. The CDR3 length is 17 residues. Per the germline V gene, CDR1 is SGDLS and CDR2 is YYNGEE. The chain's CDR3 is CASSVDVRSGGFDEQYF. CDR3 coding DNA: TGTGCCAGCAGCGTAGATGTTCGGAGCGGGGGGTTCGACGAGCAGTACTTC.

The gene calls are TRBV5-1 and TRBJ2-5; TRBD2 agrees at 9 bases. Germline V gene data show CDR1 as SGHRS and CDR2 as YFSETQ. V trimming: 0 bases; J trimming: 3 bases; junction bases outside the gene matches: 6. The CDR3 totals 16 residues. The CDR3 DNA sequence: TGCGCCAGCAGCTTGGTTGCTAGCGGGGAGAAAGAGACCCAGTACTTC. Encoded protein: CASSLVASGEKETQYF.

This clonotype has a handful of counts. The J gene is TRBJ2-4, the V gene TRBV6-5; maybe TRBD2 (6 bases). The CDR3 length is 15 residues. V gave up 6 bases and J gave up 0 bases, with 12 bases separating them. Per germline, CDR1 MNHEY and CDR2 SVGAGI. This CDR3 reads CASSRDFLAKNIQYF. CDR3 bases: TGTGCCAGCAGCCGGGACTTCCTAGCCAAAAACATTCAGTACTTC.

In this sample, this clonotype turned up many times. This chain connects TRBV9 to TRBJ2-7; no clear D. The CDR3 runs to 14 residues. The germline gives CDR1 SGDLS, CDR2 YYNGEE. Trimming stripped 0 bases from V and 7 bases from J, with 14 bases between. DNA for the CDR3: TGTGCCAGCAGCGTAGAGCCCAGGAGTGAGGAGCAGTACTTC. Protein product: CASSVEPRSEEQYF.

The chain is built from TRBV5-6 and TRBJ2-2; D gene unclear. This CDR3 spans 17 amino acids. CDR1 is SGHDT and CDR2 is YYEEEE in the germline V gene. V lost 4 bases and J 3 bases, leaving 19 bases between the germline ends. CDR3: CASSLLSGSSYTGELFF. The DNA for the CDR3 is TGTGCCAGCAGCCTACTCTCCGGGTCTTCTTACACCGGGGAGCTGTTTTTT. Full variable domain (missing parts from reference TRBV5-6 and TRBJ2-2): DAGVTQSPTHLIKTRGQQVTLRCSPKSGHDTVSWYQQALGQGPQFIFQYYEEEERQRGNFPDRFSGHQFPNYSSELNVNALLLGDSALYLCASSLLSGSSYTGELFFGEGSRLTVL.

The V gene is TRBV7-2, the J gene TRBJ2-1, with 8 bases aligning to TRBD1. Losses at the gene ends were 5 bases for V and 0 bases for J; bases not matched to a gene: 3. The CDR3 has 15 amino acids. The germline V gene has CDR1 SGHTA and CDR2 FQGNSA. The CDR3 coding sequence is TGTGCCAGCAGCGCCGACAGGGGCTCCTACAATGAGCAGTTCTTC. This sequence encodes CASSADRGSYNEQFF.

The V call is TRBV9, the J call TRBJ2-1, with 8 bases identical to TRBD2. The ends lost 3 bases at V and 2 bases at J; junction bases unmatched: 10. Germline CDR1 and CDR2: SGDLS and YYNGEE. There are 17 residues in the CDR3. CDR3 in amino acids: CASSGPRGGGTYNEQFF. CDR3 bases: TGTGCCAGCAGCGGTCCCCGGGGGGGTGGGACCTACAATGAGCAGTTCTTC.

This chain joins TRBV13 and TRBJ2-1; TRBD1 is a possible D gene (6 bases). V was trimmed by 4 bases and J by 12 bases, leaving 16 bases between them. The CDR3 has 13 residues. CDR1 is PRHDT and CDR2 is FYEKMQ in the germline V gene (reference sequence). Here the CDR3 reads CASSSGLTGAQFF. The CDR3 nucleotides are TGTGCCAGCAGCTCAGGCCTGACAGGAGCGCAGTTCTTC. Combining the CDR3 with reference TRBV13 and TRBJ2-1 gives the whole variable domain AAGVIQSPRHLIKEKRETATLKCYPIPRHDTVYWYQQGPGQDPQFLISFYEKMQSDKGSIPDRFSAQQFSDYHSELNMSSLELGDSALYFCASSSGLTGAQFFGPGTRLTVL.

This clonotype was seen a handful of times. The gene calls are TRBV12-3 or TRBV12-4 and TRBJ1-4, with 11 bases that match TRBD1. V was pared by 6 bases and J by 10 bases, with 13 bases of the junction left unmatched. The CDR3 has 16 amino acids. CDR3 bases: TGTGCCAGCAGCCTATTTCCCGGGACAGGGGGAAGAAAACTGTTTTTT. Residues: CASSLFPGTGGRKLFF.

The chain employs TRBV7-2 and TRBJ2-3; 7 nucleotides line up with TRBD2. Germline CDR1 is SGHTA and CDR2 is FQGNSA. This CDR3 comprises 17 residues. V lost 2 bases to trimming and J lost 0 bases; unmatched junction nucleotides: 8. CDR3 DNA sequence: TGTGCCAGCAGCTTATTGGGCGGGGGTACTAGCACAGATACGCAGTATTTT. It translates to CASSLLGGGTSTDTQYF.

The chain carries TRBV4-1 and TRBJ2-7; D is tentatively TRBD1 or TRBD2 (5 bases each). This CDR3 region has 15 residues. V lost 1 base to trimming and J lost 4 bases, with 14 bases between them. Germline lookup yields CDR1 MGHRA and CDR2 YSYEKL. The CDR3 DNA reads TGCGCCAGCAGCCAAGCCACCCCGGGACCTTACGAGCAGTACTTC. Amino acids: CASSQATPGPYEQYF.

This clonotype occurred a few times. The CDR3 nucleotides are TGTGCCAGCAGTAGGAATGGGGACAGCAACACTGAAGCTTTCTTT. Protein sequence: CASSRNGDSNTEAFF. J is TRBJ1-1 and V is TRBV6-5; 7 bases match TRBD1. The junction had 8 bases not matched to a gene; V was cut back by 5 bases and J by 2 bases. CDR1 MNHEY and CDR2 SVGAGI come from the germline V gene. The length of the CDR3 is 15 residues.

This clonotype came up a few times. V gene TRBV20-1 combines with J gene TRBJ2-5; TRBD1 agrees at 10 bases. Germline CDR1 is DFQATT and CDR2 is SNEGSKA (reference sequence). The V gene end was trimmed by 6 bases and the J gene end by 4 bases; junction bases not matched to a gene: 11. The CDR3 runs to 15 residues. The CDR3 DNA is TGCAGTGCCGGGGACAGGGGAGTTTGGGGAGAGACCCAGTACTTC. It codes for CSAGDRGVWGETQYF.